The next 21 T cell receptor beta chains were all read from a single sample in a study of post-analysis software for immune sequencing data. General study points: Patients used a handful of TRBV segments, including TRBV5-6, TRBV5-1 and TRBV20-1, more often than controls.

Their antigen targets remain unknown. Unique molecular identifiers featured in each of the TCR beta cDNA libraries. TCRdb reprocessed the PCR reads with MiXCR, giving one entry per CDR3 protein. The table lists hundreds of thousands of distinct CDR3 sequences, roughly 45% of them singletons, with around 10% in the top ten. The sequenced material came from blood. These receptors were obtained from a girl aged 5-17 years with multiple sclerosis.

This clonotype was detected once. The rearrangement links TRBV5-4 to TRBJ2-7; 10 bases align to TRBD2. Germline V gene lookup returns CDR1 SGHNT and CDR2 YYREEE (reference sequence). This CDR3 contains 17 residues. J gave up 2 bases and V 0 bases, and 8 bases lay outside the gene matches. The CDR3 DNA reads TGTGCCAGCAGCTTGGAAGGGGGGACTAGCGAACCCTACGAGCAGTACTTC. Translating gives CASSLEGGTSEPYEQYF. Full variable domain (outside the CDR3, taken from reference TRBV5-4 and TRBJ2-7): ETGVTQSPTHLIKTRGQQVTLRCSSQSGHNTVSWYQQALGQGPQFIFQYYREEENGRGNFPPRFSGLQFPNYSSELNVNALELDDSALYLCASSLEGGTSEPYEQYFGPGTRLTVT.

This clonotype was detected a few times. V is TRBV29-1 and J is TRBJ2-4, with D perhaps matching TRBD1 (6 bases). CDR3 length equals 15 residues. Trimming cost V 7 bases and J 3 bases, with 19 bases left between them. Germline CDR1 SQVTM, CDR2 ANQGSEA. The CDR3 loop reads CSAKKGVLGKNIQYF. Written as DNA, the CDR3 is TGCAGCGCAAAAAAGGGGGTGTTGGGCAAAAACATTCAGTACTTC.

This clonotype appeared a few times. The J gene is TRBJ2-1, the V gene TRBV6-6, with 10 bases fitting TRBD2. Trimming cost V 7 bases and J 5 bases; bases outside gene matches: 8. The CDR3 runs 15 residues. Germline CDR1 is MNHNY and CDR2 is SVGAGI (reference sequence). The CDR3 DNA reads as TGTGCCAGCAAAACCGGGACTAGCGAACACAATGAGCAGTTCTTC. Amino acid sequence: CASKTGTSEHNEQFF.

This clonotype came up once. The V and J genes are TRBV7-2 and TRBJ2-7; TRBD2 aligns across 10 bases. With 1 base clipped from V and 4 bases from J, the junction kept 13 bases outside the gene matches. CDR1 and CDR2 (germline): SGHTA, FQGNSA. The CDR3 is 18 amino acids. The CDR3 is CASSLVSGGSGSFYEQYF. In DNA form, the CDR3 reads TGTGCCAGCAGCTTAGTTAGCGGGGGGTCGGGAAGCTTTTACGAGCAGTACTTC.

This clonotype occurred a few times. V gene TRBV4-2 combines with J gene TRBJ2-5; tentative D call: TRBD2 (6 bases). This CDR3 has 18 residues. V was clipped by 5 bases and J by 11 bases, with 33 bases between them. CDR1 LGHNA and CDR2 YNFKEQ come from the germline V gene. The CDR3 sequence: CASSRELRLNSPTGEQYF. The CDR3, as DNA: TGTGCCAGCAGCAGAGAACTGCGATTAAATTCCCCGACGGGGGAGCAGTACTTC.

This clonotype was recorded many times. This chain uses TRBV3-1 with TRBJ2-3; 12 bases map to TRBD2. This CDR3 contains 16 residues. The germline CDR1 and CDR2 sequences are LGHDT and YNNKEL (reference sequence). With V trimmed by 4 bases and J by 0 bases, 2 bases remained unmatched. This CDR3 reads CASSPGTSGSTDTQYF. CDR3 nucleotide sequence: TGTGCCAGCAGCCCCGGGACTAGCGGGAGCACAGATACGCAGTATTTT.

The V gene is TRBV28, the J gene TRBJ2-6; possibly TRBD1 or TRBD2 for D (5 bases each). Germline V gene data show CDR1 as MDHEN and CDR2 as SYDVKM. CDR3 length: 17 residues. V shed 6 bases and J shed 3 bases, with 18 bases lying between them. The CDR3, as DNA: TGTGCCAGCAGAGATCCGGGACCCATGGTTGGGGCCAACGTCCTGACTTTC. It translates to CASRDPGPMVGANVLTF.

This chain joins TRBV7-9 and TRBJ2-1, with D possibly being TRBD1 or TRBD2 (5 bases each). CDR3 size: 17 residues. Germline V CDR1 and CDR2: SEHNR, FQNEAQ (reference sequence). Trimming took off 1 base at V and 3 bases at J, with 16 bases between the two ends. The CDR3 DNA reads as TGTGCCAGCAGCTTAGACACCGGGACCAGAATCTACAATGAGCAGTTCTTC. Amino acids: CASSLDTGTRIYNEQFF.

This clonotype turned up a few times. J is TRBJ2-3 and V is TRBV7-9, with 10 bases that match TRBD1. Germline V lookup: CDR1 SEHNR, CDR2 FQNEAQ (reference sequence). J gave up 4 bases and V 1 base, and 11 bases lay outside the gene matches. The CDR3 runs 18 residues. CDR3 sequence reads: CASSLGTGGPYSPDTQYF. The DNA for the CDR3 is TGTGCCAGCAGCTTAGGGACAGGGGGGCCATACTCCCCAGATACGCAGTATTTT.

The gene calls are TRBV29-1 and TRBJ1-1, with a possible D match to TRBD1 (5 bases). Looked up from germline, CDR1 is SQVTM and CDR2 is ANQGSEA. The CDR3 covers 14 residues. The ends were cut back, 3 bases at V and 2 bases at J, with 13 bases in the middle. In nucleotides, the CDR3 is TGCAGCGTTGACTCGGCCAGGGTCAACACTGAAGCTTTCTTT. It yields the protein CSVDSARVNTEAFF. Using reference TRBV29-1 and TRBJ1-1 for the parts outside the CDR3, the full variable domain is SAVISQKPSRDICQRGTSLTIQCQVDSQVTMMFWYRQQPGQSLTLIATANQGSEATYESGFVIDKFPISRPNLTFSTLTVSNMSPEDSSIYLCSVDSARVNTEAFFGQGTRLTVV.

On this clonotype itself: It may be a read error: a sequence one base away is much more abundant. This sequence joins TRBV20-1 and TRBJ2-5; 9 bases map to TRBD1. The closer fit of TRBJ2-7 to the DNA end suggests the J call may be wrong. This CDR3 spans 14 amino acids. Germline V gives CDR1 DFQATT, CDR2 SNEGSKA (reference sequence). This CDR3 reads CSARKGQGSYEQYF. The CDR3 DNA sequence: TGCAGTGCTAGGAAGGGACAGGGTAGTTACGAGCAGTACTTC.

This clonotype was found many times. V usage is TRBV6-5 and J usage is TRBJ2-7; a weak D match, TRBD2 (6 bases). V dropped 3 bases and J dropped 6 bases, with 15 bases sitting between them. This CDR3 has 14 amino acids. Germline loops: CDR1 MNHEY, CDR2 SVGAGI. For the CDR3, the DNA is TGTGCCAGCAGTTATTTTGGGGGGTTAGGCGAGCAGTACTTC. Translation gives CASSYFGGLGEQYF.

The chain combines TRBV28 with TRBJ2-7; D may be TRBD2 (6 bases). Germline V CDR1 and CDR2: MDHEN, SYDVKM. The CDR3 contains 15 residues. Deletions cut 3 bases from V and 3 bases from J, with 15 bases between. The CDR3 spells CASSFRGSGGYEQYF. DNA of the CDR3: TGTGCCAGCAGTTTTCGTGGTAGCGGCGGCTACGAGCAGTACTTC.

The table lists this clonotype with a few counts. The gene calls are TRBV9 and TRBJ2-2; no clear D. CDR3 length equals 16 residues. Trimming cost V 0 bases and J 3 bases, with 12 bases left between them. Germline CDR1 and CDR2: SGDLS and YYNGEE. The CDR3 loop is CASSVGLSSHTGELFF. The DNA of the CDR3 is TGTGCCAGCAGCGTAGGATTAAGTTCCCACACCGGGGAGCTGTTTTTT.

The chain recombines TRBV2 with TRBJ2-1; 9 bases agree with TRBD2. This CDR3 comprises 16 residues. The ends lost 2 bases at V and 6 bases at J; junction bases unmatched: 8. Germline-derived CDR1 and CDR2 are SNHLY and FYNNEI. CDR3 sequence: CASSESLASGVNEQFF. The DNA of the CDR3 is TGTGCCAGCAGTGAAAGTCTGGCTAGCGGGGTCAATGAGCAGTTCTTC.

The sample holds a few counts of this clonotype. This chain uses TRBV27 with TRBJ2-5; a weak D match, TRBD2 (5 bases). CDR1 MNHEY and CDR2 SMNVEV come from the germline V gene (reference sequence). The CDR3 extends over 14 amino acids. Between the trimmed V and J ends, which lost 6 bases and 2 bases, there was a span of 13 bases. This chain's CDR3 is CASRGGSRQETQYF. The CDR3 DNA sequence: TGTGCCAGCAGGGGCGGGTCCAGACAAGAGACCCAGTACTTC.

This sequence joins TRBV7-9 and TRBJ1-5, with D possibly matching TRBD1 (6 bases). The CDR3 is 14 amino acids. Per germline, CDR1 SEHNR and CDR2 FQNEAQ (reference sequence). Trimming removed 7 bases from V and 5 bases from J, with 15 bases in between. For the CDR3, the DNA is TGTGCCAGCATCTGGGGGGGGCAGCATCAGCCCCAGCATTTT. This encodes CASIWGGQHQPQHF. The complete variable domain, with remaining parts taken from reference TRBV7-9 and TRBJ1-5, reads DTGVSQNPRHKITKRGQNVTFRCDPISEHNRLYWYRQTLGQGPEFLTYFQNEAQLEKSRLLSDRFSAERPKGSFSTLEIQRTEQGDSAMYLCASIWGGQHQPQHFGDGTRLSIL.

For the CDR3, the DNA is TGTGCCAGCTCACCCTACAGGGCGCCCTACGAGCAGTACTTC. As protein: CASSPYRAPYEQYF. The rearrangement links TRBV18 to TRBJ2-4; D may be TRBD1 (6 bases). The last part of the DNA fits TRBJ2-7 better; the J call may be wrong. The CDR3 contains 14 residues. Germline CDR1 reads KGHSH; CDR2 reads LQKENI.

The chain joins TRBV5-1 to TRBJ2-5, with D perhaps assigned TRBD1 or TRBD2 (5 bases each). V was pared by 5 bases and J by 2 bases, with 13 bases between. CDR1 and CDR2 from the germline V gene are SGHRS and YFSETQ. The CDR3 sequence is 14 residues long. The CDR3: CASRGEPTQETQYF. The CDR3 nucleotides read TGCGCCAGCAGGGGGGAACCAACGCAAGAGACCCAGTACTTC.

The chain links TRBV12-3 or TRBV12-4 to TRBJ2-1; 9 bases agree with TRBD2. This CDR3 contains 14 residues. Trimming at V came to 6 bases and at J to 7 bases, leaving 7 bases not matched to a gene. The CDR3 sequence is CASRDSGSPNEQFF. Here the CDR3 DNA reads TGTGCCAGCAGAGATAGCGGGAGTCCGAATGAGCAGTTCTTC.

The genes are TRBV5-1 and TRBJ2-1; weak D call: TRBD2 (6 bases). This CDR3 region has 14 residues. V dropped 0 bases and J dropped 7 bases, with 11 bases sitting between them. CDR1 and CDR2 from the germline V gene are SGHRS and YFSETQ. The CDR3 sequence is CASSLGLVKNEQFF. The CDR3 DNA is TGCGCCAGCAGCTTGGGACTAGTAAAGAATGAGCAGTTCTTC.